This TCR beta chain was sequenced in a study of CD8 T cells in ankylosing spondylitis (dated by TCRdb to about 2017). In the study overall: To find TCR variants linked to disease, the study profiled T cell receptor beta repertoires in ankylosing spondylitis patients and healthy donors. The full study cohort comprised about 25 ankylosing spondylitis patients and approximately 100 healthy donors. Samples of peripheral blood were taken, and for ankylosing spondylitis patients, synovial fluid was collected as well.

There are a few counts of this clonotype. What antigen it recognizes has not been identified. Base qualities are not provided; no much larger clone lies one nucleotide away. From cysteine to phenylalanine, the CDR3 is 14 amino acids long. Only the CDR3 portion is preserved as DNA: 42 bases, with reading frame beginning at the first base. V is cut by 2 bases and J by 4 bases, and the space between the germline ends is 12 bases. CDR1 and CDR2 were assigned from the germline V gene as SGHRS and YFSETQ. The research as a whole found: Some motif variants were previously reported in synovial fluid and blood of reactive arthritis patients, suggesting common disease-initiation mechanisms. In peripheral blood, the disease-linked clones were found at relatively low frequencies and had a CD8+ phenotype. The disease-linked clones were reported as significantly enriched in matched synovial fluid samples from ankylosing spondylitis patients. Blood from ankylosing spondylitis patients appeared to be characterized by a TCR beta motif made up of seven or eight highly homologous amino acid variants.

Sequenced using an Illumina HiSeq 2500. TCR beta libraries were prepared by quantitative 5'-RACE with molecular barcodes. Per the authors' processing: A new computational method based on a probabilistic model of VDJ rearrangement was used to identify disease-linked TCR variants. The public reads were quality trimmed at Q25 with fastp and then assembled into clones with MiXCR by TCRdb, keeping productive beta chains. Here each entry gathers all rows of one CDR3 protein and keeps the most common genes and DNA. TCRdb, not the authors, supplied the V and J calls. For this sample there are about 840,000 distinct CDR3 sequences; 10% to 15% appear just once. The ten most abundant clones make up 0.45% to 0.6% of the sample.

This clonotype originated in a male donor with ankylosing spondylitis. Source material: blood, either unsorted or a sorted T cell fraction (not recorded which). Rearrangement joined TRBV5-1 to TRBJ1-1, with TRBD1 tentatively as D gene (5 bases match). The DNA sequence is as follows: TGCGCCAGCAGCTTTACAGGTCCCATCACTGAAGCTTTCTTT. Protein translation: CASSFTGPITEAFF.